Sequencing of this T cell receptor beta chain was carried out in a study of blood T cell repertoires in COVID-19. Overall study: Sites in the United States, Italy and Spain provided acute and convalescent COVID-19 samples. T cells, B-cell-depleted T cells, or PBMCs provided the cDNA or gDNA that served as material.

The CDR3 is 12 residues long. The germline V and J ends were trimmed by 5 bases and 8 bases, with 12 bases remaining between them. CDR1 and CDR2 (germline): SEHNR, FQNEAQ (reference sequence). Per the authors' pipeline: Amplification of reference gene primers provided the estimated nucleated cell counts. Data came from immunoSEQ multiplex PCR; TCRdb stores just in-frame clones and leaves some out. The DNA gave D and trimming, while V, J and clone size come from that table. The sample yields around 330,000 clones, more than 70% seen once. Seattle patient enrollment occurred during active infection, with longitudinal follow-up thereafter.

The J gene is TRBJ1-2, the V gene TRBV7-9; D not resolved. Sequencing was carried out using peripheral blood. This TCR derives from a woman in her twenties or thirties with COVID-19, enrolled during active disease. In DNA, the CDR3 is TGTGCCAGCAGCCAGTTCGGAGGGGGCTACACCTTC. Translating it yields CASSQFGGGYTF.